This T cell receptor (beta chain) was retrieved from a study of cytomegalovirus exposure and HLA in healthy donors. Study-wide results and limits: Presence/absence analyses assumed roughly uniform sequencing depth across donors, which may not hold. A later analysis by the authors found several of the most significant clusters apparently linked to common viral pathogens. Reported findings show TCR beta sequences accurately forecast HLA-A and HLA-B alleles in most subjects.

The CDR3 totals 13 residues. Germline V CDR1 and CDR2: WNHNN, SYGVQD (reference sequence). V lost 2 bases and J lost 3, with 8 bases in between. All donors participated as healthy donors of bone marrow. About this clone: The antigen remains unidentified.

PCR amplification relied on 60 Vbeta primers (plus 13 Jbeta primers). The assay was immunoSEQ multiplex PCR, and TCRdb's table has in-frame clones only and misses some. The data hold roughly 100,000 clones, with over 70% observed a single time. This sequence was found in a man aged 35-49 years in good health and CMV-seronegative. Material for sequencing was PBMCs. The gene calls are TRBV10-1 and TRBJ2-7; D call uncertain. Here the CDR3 reads CASSERGSYEQYF. The CDR3 nucleotides are TGCGCCAGCAGTGAGAGAGGCAGCTACGAGCAGTACTTC.